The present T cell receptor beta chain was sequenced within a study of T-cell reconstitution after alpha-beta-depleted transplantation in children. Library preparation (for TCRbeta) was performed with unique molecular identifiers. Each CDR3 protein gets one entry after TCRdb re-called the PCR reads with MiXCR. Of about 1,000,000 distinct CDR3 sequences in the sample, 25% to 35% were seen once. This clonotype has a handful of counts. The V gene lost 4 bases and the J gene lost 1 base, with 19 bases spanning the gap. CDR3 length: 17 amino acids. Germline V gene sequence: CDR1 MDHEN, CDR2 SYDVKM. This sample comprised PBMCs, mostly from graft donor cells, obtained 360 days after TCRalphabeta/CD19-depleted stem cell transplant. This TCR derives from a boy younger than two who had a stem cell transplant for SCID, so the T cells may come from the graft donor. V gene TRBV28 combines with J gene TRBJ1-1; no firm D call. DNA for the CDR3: TGTGCCAGCAGTTACCCCTTAAGCGACGGAACGAACACTGAAGCTTTCTTT. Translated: CASSYPLSDGTNTEAFF.